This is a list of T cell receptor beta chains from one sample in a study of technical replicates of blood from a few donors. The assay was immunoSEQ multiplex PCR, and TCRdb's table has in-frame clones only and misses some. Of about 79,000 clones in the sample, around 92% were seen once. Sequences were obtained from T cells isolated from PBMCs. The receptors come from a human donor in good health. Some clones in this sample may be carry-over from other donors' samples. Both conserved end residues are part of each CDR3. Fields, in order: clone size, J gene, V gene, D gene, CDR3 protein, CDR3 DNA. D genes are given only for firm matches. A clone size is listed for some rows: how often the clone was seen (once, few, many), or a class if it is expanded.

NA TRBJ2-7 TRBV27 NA CASSLSWTEIPYEQYF TGTGCCAGCAGTTTAAGCTGGACAGAGATTCCTTACGAGCAGTACTTC
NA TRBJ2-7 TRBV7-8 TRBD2 CASSPTGLADVYEQYF TGTGCCAGCAGCCCAACGGGACTAGCCGATGTCTACGAGCAGTACTTC
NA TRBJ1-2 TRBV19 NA CASSSNRVHGYTF TGTGCCAGTAGTTCCAACAGGGTACATGGCTACACCTTC
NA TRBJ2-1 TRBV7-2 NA CASSPSMSSYNEQFF TGTGCCAGCAGCCCCTCTATGAGCTCCTACAATGAGCAGTTCTTC
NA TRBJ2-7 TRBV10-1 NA CASSSVPYEQYF TGCGCCAGCAGTTCGGTTCCCTACGAGCAGTACTTC
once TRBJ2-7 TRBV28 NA CASSLPRDAGENEQYF TGTGCCAGCAGTCTCCCCCGAGATGCAGGGGAAAACGAGCAGTACTTC
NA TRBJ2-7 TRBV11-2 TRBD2 CASSSGNYYEQYF TGTGCCTCCTCTAGCGGGAATTACTACGAGCAGTACTTC
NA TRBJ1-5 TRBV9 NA CASSGGSNQPQHF TGTGCCAGCAGCGGAGGTAGCAATCAGCCCCAGCATTTT
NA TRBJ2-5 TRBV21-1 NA CASSKRPGTGNLQTQYF TGTGCCAGCAGCAAAAGGCCGGGGACAGGGAATCTCCAGACCCAGTACTTC
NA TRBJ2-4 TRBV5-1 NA CASSLELGGEVNIQYF TGCGCCAGCAGCTTGGAGCTTGGCGGCGAGGTAAACATTCAGTACTTC
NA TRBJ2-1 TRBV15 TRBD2 CATSRDKRTSVSNEQFF TGTGCCACCAGCAGAGATAAACGGACTAGCGTGAGTAATGAGCAGTTCTTC
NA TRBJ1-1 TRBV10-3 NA CAISEGSGSQAFF TGTGCCATCAGTGAAGGTTCGGGTTCACAAGCTTTCTTT
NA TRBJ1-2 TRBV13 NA CASSLSGIKDYGYTF TGTGCCAGCAGCTTATCAGGGATTAAGGACTATGGCTACACCTTC
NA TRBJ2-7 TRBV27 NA CASSRGRGAYEQYF TGTGCCAGCAGCCGTGGACGGGGAGCCTACGAGCAGTACTTC
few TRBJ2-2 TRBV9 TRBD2 CASSIGLAGNTGELFF TGTGCCAGCAGCATAGGACTAGCGGGGAACACCGGGGAGCTGTTTTTT
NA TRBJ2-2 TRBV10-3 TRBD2 CSIRTSGGPGELFF TGTTCCATCAGGACTAGCGGGGGCCCCGGGGAGCTGTTTTTT
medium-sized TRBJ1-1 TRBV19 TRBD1 CASSIGQGALYTEAFF TGTGCCAGTAGTATAGGACAGGGGGCATTATACACTGAAGCTTTCTTT
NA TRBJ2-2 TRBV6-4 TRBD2 CASSDGGAGELFF TGTGCCAGCAGTGACGGGGGGGCCGGGGAGCTGTTTTTT
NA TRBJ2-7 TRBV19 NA CATSRKFLFYEQYF TGTGCCACCTCGCGTAAGTTCCTTTTCTACGAGCAGTACTTC
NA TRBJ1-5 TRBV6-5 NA CASSQLRGQPQHF TGTGCCAGCAGCCAGCTTCGGGGGCAGCCCCAGCATTTT
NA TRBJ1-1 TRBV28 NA CASSLAQINTEAFF TGTGCCAGCAGTTTAGCACAGATCAACACTGAAGCTTTCTTT
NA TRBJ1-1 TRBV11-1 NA CASSLGGWGIDTEAFF TGTGCCAGCAGCTTGGGGGGGTGGGGAATCGACACTGAAGCTTTCTTT
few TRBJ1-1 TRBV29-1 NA CSVEYRETEAFF TGCAGCGTTGAGTACAGGGAAACTGAAGCTTTCTTT
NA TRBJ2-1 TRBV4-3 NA CASSQAFGGPVYNEQFF TGCGCCAGCAGCCAAGCCTTCGGGGGGCCGGTCTACAATGAGCAGTTCTTC
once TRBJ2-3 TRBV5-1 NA CASSLVAVSTDTQYF TGCGCCAGCAGCTTGGTAGCGGTTAGCACAGATACGCAGTATTTT
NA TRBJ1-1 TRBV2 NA CASSEDAGMNTEAFF TGTGCCAGCAGTGAAGACGCAGGGATGAACACTGAAGCTTTCTTT
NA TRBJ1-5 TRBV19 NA CASKLPRDNQPQHF TGTGCCAGTAAGTTACCCAGGGACAATCAGCCCCAGCATTTT
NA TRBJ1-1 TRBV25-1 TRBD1 CASIKGQGAAEAFF TGTGCCAGCATTAAGGGACAGGGGGCTGCGGAAGCTTTCTTT
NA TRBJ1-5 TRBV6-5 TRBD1 CASRPLTGDGQPQHF TGTGCCAGCAGACCCTTAACAGGGGACGGTCAGCCCCAGCATTTT
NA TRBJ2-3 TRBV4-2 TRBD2 CASSQDLEGGDTQYF TGTGCCAGCAGCCAAGATCTGGAGGGAGGGGATACGCAGTATTTT
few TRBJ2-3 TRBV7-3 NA CASSFGQSDTQYF TGTGCCAGCAGCTTTGGACAGTCCGATACGCAGTATTTT
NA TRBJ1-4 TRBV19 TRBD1 CASSLRQGPTNEKLFF TGTGCCAGTAGTCTCAGACAGGGCCCAACTAATGAAAAACTGTTTTTT
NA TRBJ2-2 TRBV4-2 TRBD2 CASSQASGRTTGELFF TGTGCCAGCAGCCAAGCTAGCGGGAGGACCACCGGGGAGCTGTTTTTT
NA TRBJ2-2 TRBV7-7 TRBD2 CASSEELAGGTGELFF TGTGCCAGCAGCGAGGAACTAGCGGGAGGCACCGGGGAGCTGTTTTTT
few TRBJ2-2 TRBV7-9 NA CASSFQGTGELFF TGTGCCAGCAGCTTCCAGGGAACCGGGGAGCTGTTTTTT
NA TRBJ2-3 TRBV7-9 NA CASSLWQGDITDTQYF TGTGCCAGCAGCTTATGGCAGGGCGACATCACAGATACGCAGTATTTT
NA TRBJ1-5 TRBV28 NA CASTPVADYSNQPQHF TGTGCCAGCACCCCCGTGGCAGATTATAGCAATCAGCCCCAGCATTTT
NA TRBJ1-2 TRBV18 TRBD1 CASSDRADPYGYTF TGTGCCAGCTCCGACAGGGCGGACCCTTATGGCTACACCTTC
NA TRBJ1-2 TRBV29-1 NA CSAAGSYGYTF TGCAGCGCCGCGGGCTCCTATGGCTACACCTTC
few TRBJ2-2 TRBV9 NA CASSVGSPSRELFF TGTGCCAGCAGCGTAGGGTCCCCGTCTAGAGAGCTGTTTTTT
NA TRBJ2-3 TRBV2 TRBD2 CASRTTSGHTDTQYF TGTGCCAGCAGAACGACTAGCGGGCACACAGATACGCAGTATTTT
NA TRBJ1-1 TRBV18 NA CASSPTEVRGTEAFF TGTGCCAGCTCACCAACAGAAGTTCGGGGCACTGAAGCTTTCTTT
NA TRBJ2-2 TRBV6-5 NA CASSYSWEENTGELFF TGTGCCAGCAGTTACTCGTGGGAGGAAAACACCGGGGAGCTGTTTTTT
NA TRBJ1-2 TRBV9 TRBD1 CASSPYEGAGFYGYTF TGTGCCAGCAGCCCCTATGAGGGGGCGGGATTCTATGGCTACACCTTC
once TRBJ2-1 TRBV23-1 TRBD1 CASSQWGDRDNEQFF TGCGCCAGCAGTCAATGGGGAGACAGGGACAATGAGCAGTTCTTC
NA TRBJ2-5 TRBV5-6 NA CASSLASGETQYF TGTGCCAGCAGCTTGGCTAGTGGAGAGACCCAGTACTTC
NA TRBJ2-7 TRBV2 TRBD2 CASSSGSEQYF TGTGCCAGCAGTAGCGGGAGCGAGCAGTACTTC
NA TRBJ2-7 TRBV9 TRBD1 CASSVGGQASYEQYF TGTGCCAGCAGCGTAGGGGGACAGGCCTCCTACGAGCAGTACTTC
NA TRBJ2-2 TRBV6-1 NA CASRELAGAGELFF TGTGCCAGCAGAGAACTAGCAGGGGCCGGGGAGCTGTTTTTT